The 13 T cell receptor beta chains presented below share a single source sample, sequenced in a study of blood T cell repertoires in COVID-19. Libraries were prepared by immunoSEQ multiplex PCR; TCRdb keeps only in-frame clonotypes and omits some of them. Of some 190,000 clones detected, approximately 80% appear once; the ten largest clones hold about 15%. What was sequenced was PBMCs or T cells enriched from blood (not recorded which). All receptors come from a man between 60 and 75 years old who had been exposed to COVID-19.

The V and J genes are TRBV20-1 and TRBJ1-1; D perhaps matches TRBD1 (5 bases). Trimming left V 3 bases short and J 3 bases short, with 5 bases between. Germline lookup yields CDR1 DFQATT and CDR2 SNEGSKA (reference sequence). This CDR3 contains 11 residues. CDR3 DNA: TGCAGTGCTAGGACAGACACTGAAGCTTTCTTT. It is translated as CSARTDTEAFF.

The gene calls are TRBV30 and TRBJ1-5; tentatively, D is TRBD1 (6 bases). The CDR3 contains 14 residues. CDR1 is GTSNPN, CDR2 SVGIG, per germline (reference sequence). V lost 4 bases and J 0 bases, leaving 10 bases between the germline ends. CDR3 nucleotides: TGTGCCTGGACTCAGGGGTATAGCAATCAGCCCCAGCATTTT. Translation gives CAWTQGYSNQPQHF.

The V gene is TRBV10-3, the J gene TRBJ2-7; the D gene is possibly TRBD1 (6 bases). The CDR3 loop spans 14 amino acids. From germline, CDR1 is ENHRY and CDR2 SYGVKD. V was shortened by 6 bases and J by 0 bases, with 12 bases between the two germline ends. DNA of the CDR3: TGTGCCATCAGCATGGACAGAGACTCCTACGAGCAGTACTTC. This gives the protein CAISMDRDSYEQYF.

V usage is TRBV6-5 and J usage is TRBJ2-6; the D gene is possibly TRBD2 (5 bases). This CDR3 region has 16 residues. Trimming took 3 bases from V and 0 from J, leaving 9 bases between them. The germline V gene has CDR1 MNHEY and CDR2 SVGAGI. As DNA, the CDR3 is TGTGCCAGCAGTTATGGCGGAGGCTCTGGGGCCAACGTCCTGACTTTC. Encoded protein: CASSYGGGSGANVLTF.

The genes are TRBV7-8 and TRBJ2-1; TRBD1 aligns across 9 bases. CDR3 length: 16 amino acids. With 5 bases clipped from V and 6 bases from J, the junction kept 11 bases outside the gene matches. Germline V gene data show CDR1 as SGHVS and CDR2 as FQNEAQ. The CDR3 DNA reads as TGTGCCAGCAGCAGTTCCCCGGGACAGGGAATCAATGAGCAGTTCTTC. Its protein product is CASSSSPGQGINEQFF.

This clone was seen a handful of times. V and J are TRBV18 and TRBJ1-5, with D possibly being TRBD1 (5 bases). This CDR3 is built from 15 residues. Trimming pared 5 bases from V and 0 bases from J, leaving 11 bases between. The germline V gene encodes CDR1 KGHSH and CDR2 LQKENI. The CDR3 DNA sequence: TGTGCCAGCTCAACGCGGGACGGTAGCAATCAGCCCCAGCATTTT. Its translation is CASSTRDGSNQPQHF.

The rearrangement joins TRBV2 to TRBJ1-5; TRBD1 agrees at 9 bases. V lost 6 bases, J lost 0 bases, and 15 bases stayed unmatched. Germline V CDR1 and CDR2: SNHLY, FYNNEI. The CDR3 is 19 amino acids. The CDR3 DNA is TGTGCCAGCAGAAAAGGGACAGGGACTTCCTTTAATAGCAATCAGCCCCAGCATTTT. It specifies CASRKGTGTSFNSNQPQHF.

J is TRBJ1-6 and V is TRBV2, with TRBD1 matching over 8 bases. V was pared by 7 bases and J by 10 bases, with 6 bases of the junction left unmatched. Germline CDR1 SNHLY, CDR2 FYNNEI. This CDR3 comprises 13 residues. The CDR3 loop reads CASTLDRVSPLHF. The CDR3 nucleotides are TGTGCCAGCACCCTGGACAGGGTCTCACCCCTCCACTTT.

This chain connects TRBV30 to TRBJ1-5; D ambiguous. Germline CDR1 GTSNPN, CDR2 SVGIG (reference sequence). The CDR3 is made up of 13 amino acids. V shed 2 bases and J shed 5 bases, with 10 bases lying between them. CDR3 in amino acids: CAWSKGADQPQHF. The DNA of the CDR3 is TGTGCCTGGAGTAAGGGAGCCGATCAGCCCCAGCATTTT.

V and J are TRBV25-1 and TRBJ1-5, with a possible D match to TRBD1 (6 bases). CDR3 length equals 14 residues. Germline V CDR1 and CDR2: MGHDK, SYGVNS. Trimming removed 6 bases from V and 5 bases from J, with 14 bases in between. Here the CDR3 DNA reads TGTGCCAGCAGGGGAGATGGGGGCTATCAGCCCCAGCATTTT. This translates into CASRGDGGYQPQHF.

The chain links TRBV7-2 to TRBJ2-3; perhaps TRBD1 as D (6 bases). This CDR3 spans 12 amino acids. Trimming took 8 bases from V and 3 from J, leaving 9 bases between them. Germline CDR1 is SGHTA and CDR2 is FQGNSA. The CDR3 sequence: CASGGVTDTQYF. The CDR3 DNA reads as TGTGCCAGCGGGGGCGTTACAGATACGCAGTATTTT.

The gene calls are TRBV6-5 and TRBJ1-2; the D is unclear. Germline lookup yields CDR1 MNHEY and CDR2 SVGAGI. This CDR3 has 13 residues. V lost 7 bases and J lost 7, with 16 bases in between. The DNA of the CDR3 is TGTGCCAGCACTTCGGAGAGGGTTGGTGGCTACACCTTC. Amino acid sequence: CASTSERVGGYTF.

The chain has TRBV4-3 and TRBJ1-2; 9 bases are shared with TRBD1. The CDR3 is made up of 16 amino acids. Germline trimming cut 1 base from V and 4 bases from J; bases unmatched to any gene: 7. Germline CDR1 LGHNA, CDR2 YSLEER. The CDR3 protein is CASSQAGTGTGYGYTF. In DNA form, the CDR3 reads TGCGCCAGCAGCCAAGCCGGGACAGGGACGGGCTATGGCTACACCTTC.